This T cell receptor beta chain was sequenced in a study of glioma-infiltrating T cells (dated by TCRdb to the mid-2010s). Regarding the study in general: The study sequenced TCR alpha- and beta-chain repertoires from glioma tissue, from non-neoplastic brain tissue and from matched peripheral blood mononuclear cells. To gauge divergence between tissue and blood T-cell populations, every tissue-infiltrating repertoire was compared against the peripheral blood repertoire from the same patient. Three low-grade glioma patients, several primary glioblastoma patients, and three non-glioma patients who contributed non-neoplastic brain tissue made up the paired cohort.

TCR alpha and beta CDR3 regions were amplified with the iRepertoire nested amplicon-rescue multiplex PCR (arm-PCR) platform from RNA. For one-step reverse transcription and amplification, roughly 85-400 ng of tissue mRNA or PBMC total RNA was used as input. Following bead purification, Illumina adapters were added by a secondary multiplex PCR, and the libraries were gel-purified between 200 and 400 bp. Demultiplexing relied on internal 6-nucleotide barcodes carried by the libraries. Sequencing of the libraries was done on an Illumina MiSeq using 2x220 or 2x250 nucleotide paired-end reads. The study's own analysis went as follows. Paired reads were merged with FLASH 1.2.11 and aligned to the GRCh37 human genome with BWA-MEM before extracting TRA and TRB reads. For V and J assignment, an IMGT-derived reference of cassette sequences and CDR3 motifs that included pseudogenes was used. Reads were translated in three frames, and productive CDR3s were defined as those with a C...FGXG motif and no stop codons. Clonotypes were defined as unique combinations of V-J cassette pair and CDR3 amino acid sequence. Filtering of reads was based on Hamming distance, with the threshold set by the sequence error rate of each sample in mapped regions. The public reads were reprocessed in TCRdb via fastp at Q25 and MiXCR, keeping in-frame beta chains. Rows merge per CDR3 protein into single entries with the most common DNA and genes. The V and J calls and clone size are TCRdb's, not the authors'. The sample includes approximately 130,000 distinct CDR3 sequences, with under 25% observed a single time. Jointly, the top ten make up 27% of the sample.

Findings and caveats that apply to the study as a whole: VJ-independent divergence between tissue and blood was below expectation in non-neoplastic patients but above expectation in all gliomas, especially low-grade gliomas. Group comparisons rested on small numbers: three non-neoplastic, three low-grade glioma and several glioblastoma patients. Very few CDR3 sequences were found to be shared between tissue and blood, and this scarcity was attributed to high CDR3 diversity and limited sampling.

Reading from cysteine to phenylalanine, the CDR3 counts 14 amino acids. CDR3 DNA is the only sequence kept; it has 42 bases, read in frame from the first base. A distance of 8 bases separates the germline ends of V and J, which lose 2 bases and 2 bases respectively. As encoded in the germline V gene, CDR1 is MRHNA while CDR2 is SNTAGT. This clonotype occurred many times. Its cognate antigen has yet to be identified. Qualities for individual bases were not recorded, and no much larger clone is one base off. This clonotype was sampled from a human donor with low-grade glioma or glioblastoma, undergoing nonglioma brain surgery, or in good health (not recorded which). The specimen was glioma tissue, nonneoplastic brain tissue, or PBMCs (not recorded which). The chain links TRBV6-4 with TRBJ2-3; tentative D gene TRBD2, with 6 bases matching. Here the CDR3 is given as CASSDRGDTDTQYF. The nucleotides are TGTGCCAGCAGTGACCGCGGGGACACAGATACGCAGTATTTT.